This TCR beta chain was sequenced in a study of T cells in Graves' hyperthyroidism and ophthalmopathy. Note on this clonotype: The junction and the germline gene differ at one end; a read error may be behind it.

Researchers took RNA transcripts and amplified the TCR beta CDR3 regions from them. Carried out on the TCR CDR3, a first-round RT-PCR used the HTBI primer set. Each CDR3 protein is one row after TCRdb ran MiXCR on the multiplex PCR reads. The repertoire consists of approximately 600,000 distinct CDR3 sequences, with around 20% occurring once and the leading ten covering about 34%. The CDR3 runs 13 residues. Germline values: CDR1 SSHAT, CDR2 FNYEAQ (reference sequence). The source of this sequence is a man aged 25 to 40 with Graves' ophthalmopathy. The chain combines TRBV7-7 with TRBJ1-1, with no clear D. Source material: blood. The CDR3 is CASSPVDHTEAFF. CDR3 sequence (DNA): TGTGCTAGCAGCCCCGTGGACCATACTGAAGCTTTCTTT.